The 24 T cell receptor beta chains reported below all come from one sample, sequenced in a study of T cell responses to AZD1222 COVID-19 vaccine. Profiling relied on immunoSEQ multiplex PCR, and the TCRdb table lists in-frame clones only, not all of them. The sample has approximately 130,000 clones, 65% to 90% seen once; the top ten hold approximately 8%. Sequences were derived from peripheral blood, sampled 28 days after the second dose of the MenACWY control vaccine. These receptors came from an adult who received the MenACWY meningococcal vaccine as a control.

DNA of the CDR3: TGTGCCAGCAGCCCGATGACAGGGATTAGTTCACCCCTCCACTTT. This codes for CASSPMTGISSPLHF. The chain joins TRBV11-3 to TRBJ1-6; TRBD1 matches 7 bases. J gave up 9 bases and V 5 bases, and 10 bases lay outside the gene matches. CDR1 SGHNT and CDR2 YENEEA come from the germline V gene. CDR3 length equals 15 residues. Full variable domain (remainder filled in from reference TRBV11-3 and TRBJ1-6): EAGVVQSPRYKIIEKKQPVAFWCNPISGHNTLYWYLQNLGQGPELLIRYENEEAVDDSQLPKDRFSAERLKGVDSTLKIQPAELGDSAVYLCASSPMTGISSPLHFGNGTRLTVT.

This rearrangement joins TRBV5-1 to TRBJ1-1; 10 bases fit TRBD1. The CDR3 contains 15 residues. Looked up from germline, CDR1 is SGHRS and CDR2 is YFSETQ. Unmatched junction bases numbered 3, after V lost 4 bases and J lost 0 bases. The CDR3 bases are TGCGCCAGCAGCGAGGGACAGGGGATGAACACTGAAGCTTTCTTT. Encoded protein: CASSEGQGMNTEAFF.

This clone has just one count. The rearrangement joins TRBV7-9 to TRBJ2-7; the D gene could be TRBD1 or TRBD2 (6 bases each). The V gene's germline CDR1 is SEHNR and CDR2 FQNEAQ (reference sequence). This CDR3 contains 11 residues. The CDR3, as DNA: TGTGAAGGGGGGTCCCCCTACGAGCAGTACGTC. The encoded protein is CEGGSPYEQYV.

The gene calls are TRBV20-1 and TRBJ2-1, with TRBD2 matching over 12 bases. J gave up 6 bases and V 3 bases, and 12 bases lay outside the gene matches. CDR1 and CDR2 from the germline V gene are DFQATT and SNEGSKA (reference sequence). CDR3 size: 17 residues. The CDR3 spells CSASDVASTSGGNEQFF. CDR3 nucleotides: TGCAGTGCTAGTGATGTTGCTTCGACTAGCGGGGGCAATGAGCAGTTCTTC.

The V call is TRBV19, the J call TRBJ2-7, with D perhaps given as TRBD1 or TRBD2 (5 bases each). Germline V lookup: CDR1 LNHDA, CDR2 SQIVND (reference sequence). The CDR3 covers 13 residues. The germline V and J ends were trimmed by 3 bases and 6 bases, with 12 bases remaining between them. As DNA, the CDR3 is TGTGCCAGTAGTATTGAGGGGCACAGCGAGCAGTACGTC. It specifies CASSIEGHSEQYV.

Here the CDR3 reads CASSQGQLYEQYF. The CDR3, as DNA: TGTGCCAGCAGCCAGGGACAGCTCTACGAGCAGTACTTC. The V gene is TRBV3-1 (or the pseudogene TRBV3-2), the J gene TRBJ2-7, with 7 bases lining up with TRBD1. The trim removed 3 bases at V and 3 bases at J, leaving 2 bases unmatched. This CDR3 is 13 amino acids long. The germline V gene encodes CDR1 LGHDT and CDR2 YNNKEL (reference sequence).

This chain uses TRBV15 with TRBJ1-3; D is uncertain. The CDR3 sequence is 15 residues long. Trimming removed 0 bases at V and 1 base at J, with 7 bases between. Germline values: CDR1 LNHNV, CDR2 YYDKDF (reference sequence). The CDR3 DNA sequence: TGTGCCACCAGCAGAGATCGAGGTTCTGGAAACACCATATATTTT. It yields the protein CATSRDRGSGNTIYF.

J is TRBJ1-5 and V is TRBV19; 8 bases match TRBD1. CDR1 and CDR2 (germline): LNHDA, SQIVND (reference sequence). This CDR3 comprises 16 residues. Losses at the gene ends were 5 bases for V and 2 bases for J; bases not matched to a gene: 8. CDR3 sequence (DNA): TGTGCCAGTAGTTCGCGGACAGGGTTGGGCAATCAGCCCCAGCATTTT. This sequence encodes CASSSRTGLGNQPQHF. The full variable domain, with the rest looked up from reference TRBV19 and TRBJ1-5, is DGGITQSPKYLFRKEGQNVTLSCEQNLNHDAMYWYRQDPGQGLRLIYYSQIVNDFQKGDIAEGYSVSREKKESFPLTVTSAQKNPTAFYLCASSSRTGLGNQPQHFGDGTRLSIL.

J is TRBJ2-7 and V is TRBV6-2 or TRBV6-3, with TRBD2 as a possible D gene (6 bases). The CDR3 sequence is 17 residues long. Trimming took 2 bases from V and 4 from J, leaving 21 bases between them. The germline CDR1 and CDR2 sequences are MNHEY and SVGEGT. CDR3 bases: TGTGCCAGCAGTTACCGTTTGGGGGAAGCGACTAGTTACGAGCAGTACGTC. Protein product: CASSYRLGEATSYEQYV.

The chain joins TRBV2 to TRBJ2-7; D is uncertain. This CDR3 comprises 14 residues. Germline loops: CDR1 SNHLY, CDR2 FYNNEI. Trimming shortened V by 6 bases and J by 5 bases, and 17 bases separated the two germline ends. The CDR3 sequence is CASRVQENVHEQYF. Here the CDR3 DNA reads TGTGCCAGCAGAGTTCAGGAGAACGTACACGAGCAGTACTTC.

This sequence joins TRBV28 and TRBJ1-5; D uncertain. Trimming cost V 6 bases and J 3 bases, with 12 bases left between them. The CDR3 is 14 residues long. CDR1 and CDR2 (germline): MDHEN, SYDVKM. The CDR3 DNA reads TGTGCCAGCAGCCTGGGTACAGTCAATCAGCCCCAGCATTTT. Protein sequence: CASSLGTVNQPQHF.

This chain links TRBV3-1 (or the pseudogene TRBV3-2) with TRBJ2-6; a weak D match, TRBD1 (6 bases). This CDR3 is built from 17 residues. The germline V gene has CDR1 LGHDT and CDR2 YNNKEL (reference sequence). Trimming cost V 4 bases and J 0 bases, with 13 bases left between them. CDR3: CASSPGHFRSGANVLTF. The CDR3 DNA is TGTGCCAGCAGCCCGGGACATTTCCGCTCTGGGGCCAACGTCCTGACTTTC.

The rearrangement uses TRBV20-1 and TRBJ2-1; D may correspond to TRBD1 or TRBD2 (6 bases each). Trimming left V 3 bases short and J 7 bases short, with 13 bases between. CDR1 is DFQATT and CDR2 is SNEGSKA in the germline V gene (reference sequence). The CDR3 runs to 13 residues. The CDR3 DNA is TGCAGTGCTAGTAGTGGAGGGGGAAATGAGCAGTTCTTC. It translates to CSASSGGGNEQFF.

The chain employs TRBV24-1 and TRBJ1-2, with D unclear. This CDR3 spans 10 amino acids. The germline CDR1 and CDR2 sequences are KGHDR and SFDVKD. Trimming shortened V by 8 bases and J by 8 bases, and 8 bases separated the two germline ends. For the CDR3, the DNA is TGTGCCACCACGGGTATGGGCTACACCTTC. Its translation is CATTGMGYTF.

The rearrangement links TRBV6-6 to TRBJ2-1; unclear D gene. The CDR3 is 14 amino acids. V dropped 0 bases and J dropped 4 bases, with 7 bases sitting between them. Germline V gene data show CDR1 as MNHNY and CDR2 as SVGAGI (reference sequence). CDR3 sequence: CASSYSEGYNEQFF. In DNA form, the CDR3 reads TGTGCCAGCAGTTACTCGGAAGGTTACAATGAGCAGTTCTTC.

About this clone: A much larger clone sits a single nucleotide away, making a read error possible. The chain has TRBV12-3 or TRBV12-4 and TRBJ1-1; TRBD1 matches at 7 bases. The CDR3 length is 13 residues. The V gene end was trimmed by 2 bases and the J gene end by 4 bases; junction bases not matched to a gene: 1. CDR3 coding DNA: TGTGCCAGCAGTTTATCAGGGGGCACTGAAGCTTTCTTT. Translation: CASSLSGGTEAFF.

The chain has TRBV7-9 and TRBJ2-3; no clear D. Deletions cut 5 bases from V and 4 bases from J, with 7 bases between. The germline CDR1 and CDR2 sequences are SEHNR and FQNEAQ (reference sequence). The CDR3 consists of 12 residues. CDR3 in amino acids: CASSHASDTQYF. CDR3 nucleotides: TGTGCCAGCAGCCATGCATCAGATACGCAGTATTTT.

The rearrangement links TRBV2 to TRBJ1-5, with D unclear. CDR1 is SNHLY and CDR2 is FYNNEI in the germline V gene. The CDR3 sequence is 13 residues long. V was shortened by 4 bases and J by 1 base, with 5 bases between the two germline ends. The CDR3 DNA reads TGTGCCAGCAGTGTGGGGAGCAATCAGCCCCAGCATTTT. Translated: CASSVGSNQPQHF.

J is TRBJ2-2 and V is TRBV7-9; D is ambiguous. V lost 4 bases and J 4 bases, leaving 10 bases between the germline ends. The CDR3 length is 14 residues. In germline, CDR1 is SEHNR, CDR2 FQNEAQ (reference sequence). CDR3 residues: CASSWGRSTGELFF. DNA of the CDR3: TGTGCCAGCAGCTGGGGAAGGAGCACCGGGGAGCTGTTTTTT.

The J gene is TRBJ1-1, the V gene TRBV6-5; 9 bases fit TRBD1. Germline V gene lookup returns CDR1 MNHEY and CDR2 SVGAGI. This CDR3 contains 15 residues. With V trimmed by 0 bases and J by 5 bases, 4 bases remained unmatched. CDR3: CASSYSDRGRTEAFF. CDR3 in DNA: TGTGCCAGCAGTTACTCGGACAGGGGAAGGACTGAAGCTTTCTTT.

The chain carries TRBV14 and TRBJ1-2; D remains unclear. With 3 bases removed from V and 8 bases from J, the gap between germline ends came to 13 bases. This CDR3 comprises 13 residues. The germline V gene encodes CDR1 SGHDN and CDR2 FVKESK. Here the CDR3 DNA reads TGTGCCAGCAGCCAGGGTCGGGGTTACGGCTACACCTTC. The encoded protein is CASSQGRGYGYTF.

This clone has a single count. The chain is built from TRBV19 and TRBJ2-1; 8 bases map to TRBD1. V was pared by 3 bases and J by 8 bases, with 6 bases of the junction left unmatched. The CDR3 runs 14 residues. Germline loops: CDR1 LNHDA, CDR2 SQIVND (reference sequence). CDR3 coding DNA: TGTGCCAGTAGTATCCGGACAGGGATCCATGAGCAGTTCTTC. Translation: CASSIRTGIHEQFF.

This sequence joins TRBV6-5 and TRBJ2-3; 8 positions match TRBD2. This CDR3 has 15 amino acids. CDR1 MNHEY and CDR2 SVGAGI come from the germline V gene. After removal of 6 bases from V and 4 bases from J, the junction contained 9 bases not matched to a gene. This CDR3 reads CASRAGTRFADTQYF. DNA for the CDR3: TGTGCCAGCAGGGCCGGGACTAGGTTTGCAGATACGCAGTATTTT.

The chain couples TRBV11-3 to TRBJ2-6; TRBD1 agrees at 9 bases. CDR3 length: 18 residues. The junction had 7 bases not matched to a gene; V was cut back by 1 base and J by 3 bases. Germline lookup yields CDR1 SGHNT and CDR2 YENEEA. This chain's CDR3 is CASSLGPGQGSGANVLTF. CDR3 bases: TGTGCCAGCAGCTTAGGACCGGGACAGGGAAGTGGGGCCAACGTCCTGACTTTC.